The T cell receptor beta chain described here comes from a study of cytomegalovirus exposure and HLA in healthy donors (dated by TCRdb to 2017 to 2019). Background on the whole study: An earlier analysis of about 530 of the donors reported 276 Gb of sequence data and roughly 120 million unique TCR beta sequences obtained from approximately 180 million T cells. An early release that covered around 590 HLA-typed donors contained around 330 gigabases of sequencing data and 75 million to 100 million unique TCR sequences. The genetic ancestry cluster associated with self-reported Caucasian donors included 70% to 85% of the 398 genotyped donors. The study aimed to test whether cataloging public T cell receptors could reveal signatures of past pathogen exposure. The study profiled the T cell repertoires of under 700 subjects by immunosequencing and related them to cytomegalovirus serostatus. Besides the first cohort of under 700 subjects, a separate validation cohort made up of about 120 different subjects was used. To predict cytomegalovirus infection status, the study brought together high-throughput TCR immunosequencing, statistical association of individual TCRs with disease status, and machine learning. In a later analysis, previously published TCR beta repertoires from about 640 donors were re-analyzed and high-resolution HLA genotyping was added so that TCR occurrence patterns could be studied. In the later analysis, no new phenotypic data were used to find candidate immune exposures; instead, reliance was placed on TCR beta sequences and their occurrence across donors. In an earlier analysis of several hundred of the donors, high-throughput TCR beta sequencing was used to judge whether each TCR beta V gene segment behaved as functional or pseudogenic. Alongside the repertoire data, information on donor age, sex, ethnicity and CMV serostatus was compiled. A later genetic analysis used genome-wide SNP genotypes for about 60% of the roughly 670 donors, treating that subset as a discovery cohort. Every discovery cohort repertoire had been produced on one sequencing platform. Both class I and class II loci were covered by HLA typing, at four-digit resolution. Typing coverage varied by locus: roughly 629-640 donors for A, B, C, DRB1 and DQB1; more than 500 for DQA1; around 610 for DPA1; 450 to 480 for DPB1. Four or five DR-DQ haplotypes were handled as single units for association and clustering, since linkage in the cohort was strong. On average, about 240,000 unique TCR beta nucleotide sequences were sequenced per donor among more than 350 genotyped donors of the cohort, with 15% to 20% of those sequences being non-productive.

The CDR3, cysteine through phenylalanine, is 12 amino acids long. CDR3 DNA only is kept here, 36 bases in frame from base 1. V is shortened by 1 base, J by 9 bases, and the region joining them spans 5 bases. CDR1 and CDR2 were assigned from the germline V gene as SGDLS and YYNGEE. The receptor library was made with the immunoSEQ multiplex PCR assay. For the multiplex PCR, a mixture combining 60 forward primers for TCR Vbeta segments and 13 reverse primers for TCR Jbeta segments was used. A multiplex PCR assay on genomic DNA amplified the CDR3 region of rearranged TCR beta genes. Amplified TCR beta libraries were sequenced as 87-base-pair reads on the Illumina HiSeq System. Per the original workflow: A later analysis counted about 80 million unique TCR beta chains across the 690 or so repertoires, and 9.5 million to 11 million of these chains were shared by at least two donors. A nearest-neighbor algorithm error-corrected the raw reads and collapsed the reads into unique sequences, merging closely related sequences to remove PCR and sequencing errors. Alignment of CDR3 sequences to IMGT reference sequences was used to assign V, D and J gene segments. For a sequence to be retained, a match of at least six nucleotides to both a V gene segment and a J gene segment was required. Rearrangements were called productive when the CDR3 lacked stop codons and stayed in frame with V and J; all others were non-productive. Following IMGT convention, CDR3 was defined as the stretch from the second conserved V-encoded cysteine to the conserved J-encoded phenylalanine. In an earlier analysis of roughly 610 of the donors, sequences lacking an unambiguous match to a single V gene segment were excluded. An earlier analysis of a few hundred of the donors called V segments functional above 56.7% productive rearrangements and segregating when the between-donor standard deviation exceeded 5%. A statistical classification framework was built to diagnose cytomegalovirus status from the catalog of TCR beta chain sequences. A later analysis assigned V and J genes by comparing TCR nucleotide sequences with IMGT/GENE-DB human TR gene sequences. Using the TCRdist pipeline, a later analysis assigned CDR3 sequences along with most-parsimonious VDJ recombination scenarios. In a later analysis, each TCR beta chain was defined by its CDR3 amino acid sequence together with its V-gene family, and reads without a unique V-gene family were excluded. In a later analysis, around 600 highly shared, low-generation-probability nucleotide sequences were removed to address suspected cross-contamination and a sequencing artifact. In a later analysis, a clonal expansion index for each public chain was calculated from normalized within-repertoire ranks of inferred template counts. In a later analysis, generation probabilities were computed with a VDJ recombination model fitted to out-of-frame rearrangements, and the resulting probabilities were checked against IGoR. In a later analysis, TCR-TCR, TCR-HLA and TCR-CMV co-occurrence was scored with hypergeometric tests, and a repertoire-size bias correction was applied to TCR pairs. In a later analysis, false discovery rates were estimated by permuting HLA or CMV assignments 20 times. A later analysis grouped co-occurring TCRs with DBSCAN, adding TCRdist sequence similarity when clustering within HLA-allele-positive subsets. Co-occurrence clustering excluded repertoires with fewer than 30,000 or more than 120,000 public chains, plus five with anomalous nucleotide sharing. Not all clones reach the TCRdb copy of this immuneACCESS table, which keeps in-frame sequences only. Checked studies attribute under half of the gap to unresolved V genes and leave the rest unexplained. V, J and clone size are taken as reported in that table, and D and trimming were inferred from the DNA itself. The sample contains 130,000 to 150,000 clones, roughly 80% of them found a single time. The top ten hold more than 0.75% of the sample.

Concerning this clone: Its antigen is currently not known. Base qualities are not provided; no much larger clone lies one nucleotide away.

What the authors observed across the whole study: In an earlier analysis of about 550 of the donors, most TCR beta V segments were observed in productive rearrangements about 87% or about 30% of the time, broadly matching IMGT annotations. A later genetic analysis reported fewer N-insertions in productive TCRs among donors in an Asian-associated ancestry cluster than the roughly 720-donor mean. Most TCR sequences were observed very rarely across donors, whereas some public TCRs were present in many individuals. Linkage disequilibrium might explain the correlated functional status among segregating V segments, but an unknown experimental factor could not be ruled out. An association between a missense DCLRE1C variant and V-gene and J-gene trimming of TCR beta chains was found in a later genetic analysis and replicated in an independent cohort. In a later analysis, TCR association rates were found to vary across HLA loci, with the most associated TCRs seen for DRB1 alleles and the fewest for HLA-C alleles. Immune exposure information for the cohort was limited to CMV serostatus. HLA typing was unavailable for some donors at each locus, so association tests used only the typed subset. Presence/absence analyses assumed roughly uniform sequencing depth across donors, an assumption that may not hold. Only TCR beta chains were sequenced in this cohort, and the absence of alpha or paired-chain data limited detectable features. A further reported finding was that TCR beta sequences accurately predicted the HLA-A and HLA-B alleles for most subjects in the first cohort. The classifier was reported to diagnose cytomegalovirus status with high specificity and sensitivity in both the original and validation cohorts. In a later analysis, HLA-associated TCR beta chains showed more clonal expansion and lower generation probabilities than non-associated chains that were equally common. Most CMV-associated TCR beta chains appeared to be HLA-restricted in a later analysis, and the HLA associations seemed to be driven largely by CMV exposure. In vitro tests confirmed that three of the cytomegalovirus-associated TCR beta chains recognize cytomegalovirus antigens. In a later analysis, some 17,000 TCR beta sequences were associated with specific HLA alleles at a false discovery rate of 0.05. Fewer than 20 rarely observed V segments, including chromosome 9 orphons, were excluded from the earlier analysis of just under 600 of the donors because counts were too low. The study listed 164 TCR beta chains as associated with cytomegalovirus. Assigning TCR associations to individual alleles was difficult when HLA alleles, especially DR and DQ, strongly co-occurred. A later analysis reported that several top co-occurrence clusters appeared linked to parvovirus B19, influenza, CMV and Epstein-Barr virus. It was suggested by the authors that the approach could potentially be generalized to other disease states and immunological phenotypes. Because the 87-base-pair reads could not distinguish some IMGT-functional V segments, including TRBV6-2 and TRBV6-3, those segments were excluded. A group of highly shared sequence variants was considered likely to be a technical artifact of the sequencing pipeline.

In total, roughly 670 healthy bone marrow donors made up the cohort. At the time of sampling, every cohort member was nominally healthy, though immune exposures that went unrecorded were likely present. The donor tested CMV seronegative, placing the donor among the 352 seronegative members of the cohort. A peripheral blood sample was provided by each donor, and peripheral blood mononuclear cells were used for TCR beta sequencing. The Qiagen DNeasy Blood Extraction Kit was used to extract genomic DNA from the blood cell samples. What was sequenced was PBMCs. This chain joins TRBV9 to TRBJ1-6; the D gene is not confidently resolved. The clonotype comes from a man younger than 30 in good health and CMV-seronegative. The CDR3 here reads CASSVPGSPLHF. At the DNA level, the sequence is TGTGCCAGCAGCGTACCGGGTTCACCCCTCCACTTT.